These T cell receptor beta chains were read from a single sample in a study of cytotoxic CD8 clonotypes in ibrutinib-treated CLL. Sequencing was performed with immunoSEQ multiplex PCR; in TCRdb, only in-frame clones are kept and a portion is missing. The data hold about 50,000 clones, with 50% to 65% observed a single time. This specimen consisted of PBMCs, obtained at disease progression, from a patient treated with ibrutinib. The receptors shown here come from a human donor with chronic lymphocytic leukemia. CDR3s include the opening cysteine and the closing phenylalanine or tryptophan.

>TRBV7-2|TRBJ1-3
CASSSWTMDGNTIYF
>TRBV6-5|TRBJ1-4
CASRDMTGGNEKLFF
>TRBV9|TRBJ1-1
CASSPTDAEAFF
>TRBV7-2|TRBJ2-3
CASSLAPRPDTQYF
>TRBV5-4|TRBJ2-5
CASSSKRQGWGQETQYF
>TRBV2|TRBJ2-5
CASTTGGGAETQYF
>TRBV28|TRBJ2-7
CASSFGDSSYEQYF
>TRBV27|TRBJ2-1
CASSPRGGNYNEQFF
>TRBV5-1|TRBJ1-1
CASSYSGTANTEAFF
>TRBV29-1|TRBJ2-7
CSVHSYIGPSYEQYF
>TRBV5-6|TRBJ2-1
CASSFTGPEQFF
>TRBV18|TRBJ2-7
CASSPPGGSYEQYF
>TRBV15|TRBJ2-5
CATSRDSLRDQETQYF
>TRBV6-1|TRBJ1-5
CASSEQGVDQPQHF
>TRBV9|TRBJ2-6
CASSRTGGHDSGANVLTF
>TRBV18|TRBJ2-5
CASSSGGQETQYF
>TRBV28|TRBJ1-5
CASSTRRGNSNQPQHF
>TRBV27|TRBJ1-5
CASSPIGPGVKNQPQHF
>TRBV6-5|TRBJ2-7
CASSYLFSGSEGEQYF
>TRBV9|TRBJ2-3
CASSVAPRGSTDTQYF
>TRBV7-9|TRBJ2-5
CASSLSTRETQYF
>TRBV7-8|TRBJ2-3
CASSSNAMKGRSNTQYF
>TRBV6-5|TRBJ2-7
CASSTTGRSEQYF
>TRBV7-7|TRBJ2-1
CASSLDGYEQFF
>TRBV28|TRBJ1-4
CASSAPGTQDEKLFF
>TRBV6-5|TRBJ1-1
CASSYSRGPWTEAFF
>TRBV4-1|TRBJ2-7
CASSQPNYRDKYEQYF
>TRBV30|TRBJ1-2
CAWEGSDGYTF
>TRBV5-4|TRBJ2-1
CASSPREDRGPYNEQFF
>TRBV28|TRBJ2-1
CASSWRHRVHNEQFF
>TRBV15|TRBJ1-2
CATSRGWTGGGYTF
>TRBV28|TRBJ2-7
CASSRGVYEQYF
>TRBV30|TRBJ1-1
CAWSRSGTEAFF
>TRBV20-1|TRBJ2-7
CSGGTSYEQYF
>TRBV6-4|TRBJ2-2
CASSDPQDKIAGGLTTGELFF
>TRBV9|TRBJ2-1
CASQPKLGTINEQFF
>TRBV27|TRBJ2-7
CASSLGPAGEQYF
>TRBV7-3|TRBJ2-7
CASSRAPGFEQYF
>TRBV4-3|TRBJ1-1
CASSQVTGGGEAFF
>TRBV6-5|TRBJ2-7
CASSYTTGVHEQYF
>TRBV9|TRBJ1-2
CASSATGNYGYTF
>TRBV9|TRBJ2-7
CASSVGSGGVYEQYF
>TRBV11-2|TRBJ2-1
CASSLVTGYEQFF
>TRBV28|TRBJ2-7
CASRQVASGGRQQYF
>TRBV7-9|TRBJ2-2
CASSLYAGGPNGELFF
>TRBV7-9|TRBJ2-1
CASSYLTGPQFF